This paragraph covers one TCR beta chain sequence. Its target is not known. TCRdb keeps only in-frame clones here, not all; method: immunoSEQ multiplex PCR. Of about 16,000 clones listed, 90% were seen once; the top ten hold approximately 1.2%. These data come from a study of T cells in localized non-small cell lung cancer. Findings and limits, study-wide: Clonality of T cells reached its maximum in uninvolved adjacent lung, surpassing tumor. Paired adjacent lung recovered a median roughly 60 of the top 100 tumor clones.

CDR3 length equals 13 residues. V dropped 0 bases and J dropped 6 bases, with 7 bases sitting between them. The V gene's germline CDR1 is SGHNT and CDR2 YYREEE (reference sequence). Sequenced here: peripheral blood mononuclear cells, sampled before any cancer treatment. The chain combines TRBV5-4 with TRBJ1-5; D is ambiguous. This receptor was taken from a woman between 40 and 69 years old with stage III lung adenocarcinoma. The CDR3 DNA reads TGTGCCAGCAGCTTGGTCCCAGGTCAGCCCCAGCATTTT. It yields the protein CASSLVPGQPQHF.